This T cell receptor beta chain was captured in a study of cytotoxic CD8 clonotypes in ibrutinib-treated CLL. About the research overall: Partial response occurred in around 24 patients and complete response in 2; at median around 66 months, roughly 15 remained remitted and approximately 12 progressed.

Sequenced by immunoSEQ multiplex PCR; TCRdb stores in-frame clones only, minus some. The sample has 150,000 to 250,000 clones, about 72% seen once. Turning to this clone: The antigen is undetermined.

V lost 1 base, J lost 0 bases, and 7 bases lay in between. CDR1 and CDR2 (germline): MNHEY, SMNVEV (reference sequence). This CDR3 spans 15 amino acids. Frozen-stored PBMCs produced about 2 micrograms of genomic DNA for TCR beta libraries. Study results and caveats: Clonality increased with ibrutinib response but returned toward baseline at progression. Among the clonotypes, public ones were uncommon and contracted or held stable on treatment.

The TCR sequence derives from a human donor with chronic lymphocytic leukemia. The V and J genes are TRBV27 and TRBJ1-5; D might be TRBD1 (5 bases). The sample consisted of PBMCs, taken after 24 months of ibrutinib treatment. The CDR3 protein is CASSLLGDSNQPQHF. For the CDR3, the DNA is TGTGCCAGCAGTTTATTGGGGGATAGCAATCAGCCCCAGCATTTT.